This note documents a single T cell receptor (beta chain) sequence. Its antigen target is currently unknown. The record originates from a study of T cells expressing NK-cell markers (dated by TCRdb to 2018 to 2020). About the investigation overall: Eight donors provided sorted CD3+CD56+NKG2C+, CD3+CD56+NKG2C- and CD3+CD56-NKG2C+ T-cell subsets, whose TCR beta-chain repertoires were profiled. Sequencing of the libraries produced 2 x 150 bp reads on Illumina HiSeq 2000/2500, MiSeq or NextSeq. All eight donors whose samples were sequenced were randomly selected healthy volunteers, three of them men and five women. Of the eight sequenced donors, seven were found to be HCMV-seropositive and one was found to be HCMV-seronegative.

The sequencer listed for this sample is Illumina HiSeq 2000. 5'RACE template switching, by which a universal primer site and unique molecular identifiers were added, was used to make TCR beta cDNA libraries. Priming for cDNA synthesis came from the TCR beta constant segment, and two successive PCR amplification steps followed. In the original analysis: Reads were demultiplexed and grouped by UMI with MIGEC, and clonotypes were assembled and quantified with MiTCR. To exclude erroneous sequences, any TCR cDNA sequence not supported by at least two reads was discarded. The tcR package was used for downstream repertoire analysis, with clonotypes matched between fractions based on CDR3 nucleotide sequence plus V segment. Antigen specificity was annotated against VDJdb with VDJmatch, allowing one amino acid substitution in CDR3. TCRdb reprocessed the reads into one record per CDR3 protein sequence, lacking DNA. These V and J calls are TCRdb output, not the study's own analysis. The sample table on file contains about 260,000 distinct CDR3 sequences. The ten top clones hold more than 3.5% of the sample.

For CDR1 and CDR2, the germline V gene (reference sequence) lists GTSNPN and SVGIG. From cysteine to phenylalanine, the CDR3 is 15 amino acids long. No nucleotide data were recorded. A commercial ELISA kit detecting HCMV-specific IgG in serum was used to determine HCMV serostatus. Peripheral blood mononuclear cells were isolated from blood by Ficoll density gradient centrifugation. Results and caveats for the whole study, not just this receptor: In six donors, the dominant CD3+CD56+NKG2C+ clonotypes ranked among the top 10 CD8+ clonotypes, making up about 1.0-7.5% of CD8+ T cells. Those dominant clonotypes were again the most abundant among CD3+CD56-NKG2C+ cells in several donors, at about 25-65%. Whether the expanded NKG2C-expressing T cell clones were specific for HCMV antigens remained unclear.

The receptor was isolated from a woman aged 18 to 75 in good health. The sample consisted of blood T cells: a sorted CD56 or NKG2C T cell subset, CD4+ or CD8+ T cells, or bulk PBMC T cells (not recorded which). The rearrangement combines TRBV30 with TRBJ1-1. The CDR3 reads CAWRGGPQGNTEAFF. The variable domain in full, with residues beyond the CDR3 obtained from the reference TRBV30 and TRBJ1-1 genes, is SQTIHQWPATLVQPVGSPLSLECTVEGTSNPNLYWYRQAAGRGLQLLFYSVGIGQISSEVPQNLSASRPQDRQFILSSKKLLLSDSGFYLCAWRGGPQGNTEAFFGQGTRLTVV.